This T cell receptor beta chain was sequenced in a study of blood T cell repertoires in COVID-19. About the research overall: Italy, Spain and the United States were the sources of the convalescent and acute COVID-19 samples. T cells, B-cell-depleted T cells, or PBMCs supplied cDNA or gDNA.

This clone showed up just once. The germline V gene encodes CDR1 SEHNR and CDR2 FQNEAQ (reference sequence). V was clipped by 5 bases and J by 3 bases; unmatched bases: 8. The CDR3 is 15 amino acids. Original data processing: Researchers report that nucleated cell counts were estimated from reference gene primer amplification. Sequencing used immunoSEQ multiplex PCR; TCRdb keeps in-frame clones, though not all of them. V and J calls plus clone size are reproduced from that table; the DNA served to infer D and trimming. The table records some 370,000 clones, 89% of them present only once. This receptor was taken from a middle-aged man with acute or convalescent COVID-19. The chain employs TRBV7-9 and TRBJ2-7, with 9 bases aligning to TRBD1. What was sequenced was peripheral blood. This CDR3 is CASSGDTGQGYEQYF. In DNA form, the CDR3 reads TGTGCCAGCAGCGGAGACACGGGACAGGGCTACGAGCAGTACTTC.